The entry below describes one T cell receptor beta chain. What it binds is not known. The data belong to a study of cytomegalovirus exposure and HLA in healthy donors. Whole-study findings and limits: Diagnosis of cytomegalovirus status made by the classifier reportedly showed high specificity and sensitivity.

The V gene lost 1 base and the J gene lost 0 bases, with 10 bases spanning the gap. The CDR3 runs to 17 residues. Germline CDR1 reads SEHNR; CDR2 reads FQNEAQ (reference sequence). Libraries were prepared by immunoSEQ multiplex PCR; TCRdb keeps only in-frame clonotypes and omits some of them. The sample has just under 150,000 clones, roughly 86% seen once. The chain is built from TRBV7-9 and TRBJ2-6, with D possibly matching TRBD2 (5 bases). The receptor was isolated from a man younger than 30 in good health and CMV-seropositive. Material: PBMCs. The CDR3 loop reads CASSLGVANSGANVLTF. CDR3 bases: TGTGCCAGCAGCTTAGGGGTAGCGAACTCTGGGGCCAACGTCCTGACTTTC.